These T cell receptor beta chains were read from a single sample in a study of blood T cells in healthy people across ages. A single record per CDR3 protein comes from TCRdb applying MiXCR to the 5' RACE reads. Among approximately 1.5 million distinct CDR3 sequences listed, roughly two fifths were seen once. Sequenced input: blood. These receptors originate from a young woman in good health. The CDR3 runs from the conserved cysteine through the conserved F or W. Some rows mark clone size as missing; the rest say once, few, many or name a class of expanded clone.

J: TRBJ1-4; V: TRBV12-3/TRBV12-4; length: 13; size: .; CDR3: CASSFEGAEKLFF
J: TRBJ1-1; V: TRBV3-1; length: 14; size: few; CDR3: CASSQDLWNTEAFF
J: TRBJ1-1; V: TRBV7-9; length: 16; size: .; CDR3: CASSDPGGSMNTEAFF
J: TRBJ2-3; V: TRBV6-6; length: 12; size: many; CDR3: CASSPGVDTQYF
J: TRBJ2-5; V: TRBV7-9; length: 15; size: .; CDR3: CASSLTNSGAETQYF
J: TRBJ2-7; V: TRBV29-1; length: 10; size: .; CDR3: CSVVIYEQYF
J: .; V: TRBV29-1; length: 12; size: .; CDR3: CSVIGNTYEQYF
J: TRBJ2-1; V: TRBV20-1; length: 16; size: few; CDR3: CSVMRIGTALDNEQFF
J: TRBJ2-3; V: TRBV5-1; length: 14; size: few; CDR3: CASSPGLETDTQYF
J: TRBJ2-1; V: TRBV6-5; length: 15; size: .; CDR3: CASSPGTGVLSEQFF
J: TRBJ1-4; V: TRBV5-1; length: 15; size: few; CDR3: CASSLPGQASEKLFF
J: TRBJ2-7; V: TRBV20-1; length: 12; size: many; CDR3: CSAHRDSYEQYF
J: TRBJ1-4; V: TRBV28; length: 12; size: .; CDR3: CASSFDGAELFF
J: TRBJ2-1; V: TRBV5-1; length: 16; size: .; CDR3: CASSSFGPLAYNEQFF
J: TRBJ2-3; V: TRBV12-3/TRBV12-4; length: 11; size: few; CDR3: CASRGRDTQYF
J: TRBJ2-7; V: TRBV29-1; length: 13; size: many; CDR3: CSVVSREDYEQYF
J: TRBJ1-5; V: TRBV7-2; length: 15; size: .; CDR3: CASSLGGQVNQPQHF
J: TRBJ2-7; V: TRBV2; length: 12; size: once; CDR3: CASNQVSYEQYF
J: TRBJ2-1; V: TRBV9; length: 16; size: .; CDR3: CASSARGTPVCNEQFF
J: TRBJ2-7; V: TRBV10-2; length: 12; size: few; CDR3: CASAGQNYEQYF
J: TRBJ1-5; V: TRBV6-5; length: 15; size: .; CDR3: CASRGTGKSNQPQHF
J: TRBJ2-3; V: TRBV21-1; length: 16; size: .; CDR3: CASRVNWDRGKDTQYF
J: TRBJ1-6; V: TRBV20-1; length: 13; size: .; CDR3: CSAMRTWDSPLHF
J: TRBJ1-5; V: TRBV13; length: 15; size: .; CDR3: CASSQGQAGNQPQHF
J: TRBJ2-1; V: TRBV28; length: 16; size: .; CDR3: CASSPILARHYNEQFF
J: TRBJ1-1; V: TRBV4-1; length: 14; size: few; CDR3: CASSQVGGTTGAFF
J: TRBJ2-2; V: TRBV9; length: 17; size: .; CDR3: CASSVGRSGTRTGELFF
J: TRBJ2-1; V: TRBV7-8; length: 16; size: few; CDR3: CASSLMSPVPDNEQFF
J: TRBJ1-1; V: TRBV11-3; length: 12; size: few; CDR3: CASSFYPSEAFF
J: .; V: TRBV12-3/TRBV12-4; length: 13; size: .; CDR3: CASSWNSNNEQYF
J: TRBJ2-2; V: TRBV12-3/TRBV12-4; length: 18; size: few; CDR3: CASIPLGAGGTNTGELFF
J: TRBJ1-1; V: TRBV10-3; length: 13; size: .; CDR3: CAISPGMNTEAFF
J: TRBJ1-2; V: TRBV3-1; length: 12; size: few; CDR3: CASSTRTYGYTF
J: TRBJ2-1; V: TRBV11-2; length: 14; size: few; CDR3: CASSPEDSYNEQFF
J: TRBJ2-7; V: TRBV6-5; length: 15; size: .; CDR3: CASSYITGAPHEQYF
J: TRBJ2-3; V: TRBV18; length: 15; size: .; CDR3: CASSPLLRGIDTQYF
J: TRBJ2-7; V: TRBV2; length: 16; size: .; CDR3: CASSEAPDRVSYEQYF
J: TRBJ2-7; V: TRBV20-1; length: 14; size: few; CDR3: CSAREGGRSYEQYF
J: TRBJ2-7; V: TRBV12-3/TRBV12-4; length: 16; size: few; CDR3: CASSPPTSGSLDEQYF
J: TRBJ2-1; V: TRBV5-4; length: 15; size: .; CDR3: CASSLPGTHTNEQFF
J: TRBJ1-5; V: TRBV20-1; length: 15; size: .; CDR3: CSAADVNGGGQPQHF
J: TRBJ1-2; V: TRBV7-2; length: 14; size: .; CDR3: CASSLMGSNYGYTF
J: TRBJ2-7; V: TRBV7-2; length: 14; size: .; CDR3: CASSYILGHYEQYF
J: TRBJ1-1; V: TRBV5-5; length: 14; size: .; CDR3: CASSRALGDTEAFF
J: .; V: TRBV4-1; length: 12; size: .; CDR3: CASSQFRDEQYF
J: TRBJ2-3; V: TRBV7-7; length: 16; size: .; CDR3: CASSSGEGDTQDTQYF
J: TRBJ2-5; V: TRBV6-5; length: 14; size: .; CDR3: CASSYGRNRETQYF
J: TRBJ2-5; V: TRBV7-2; length: 14; size: .; CDR3: CASSPSDIQETQYF
J: TRBJ2-3; V: TRBV20-1; length: 14; size: many; CDR3: CSAWGPPSTDTQYF
J: TRBJ2-4; V: TRBV7-2; length: 13; size: .; CDR3: CASSLRRENIQYF
J: TRBJ2-3; V: TRBV7-9; length: 12; size: many; CDR3: CASSLDIDTQYF
J: TRBJ2-1; V: TRBV11-2; length: 21; size: .; CDR3: CTSSRNPRGLAGARRYNEQFF
J: TRBJ2-1; V: TRBV27; length: 15; size: few; CDR3: CASSLSVSGRAYKFF
J: TRBJ1-4; V: TRBV29-1; length: 13; size: many; CDR3: CSVVWGEGRKLFF
J: TRBJ2-7; V: TRBV6-2/TRBV6-3; length: 13; size: few; CDR3: CASRGKAPYEQYF
J: TRBJ1-2; V: TRBV28; length: 13; size: few; CDR3: CASSFGQVYGYTF
J: TRBJ2-5; V: TRBV20-1; length: 10; size: .; CDR3: CSAGKETQYF